This T cell receptor (beta chain) was captured by sequencing in a study of blood T cell repertoires in COVID-19. Study as a whole: Acute-phase and convalescent COVID-19 samples originated in the United States, Italy and Spain. PBMCs, B-cell-depleted T cells, or T cells provided the cDNA or gDNA that made up the material.

The CDR3 totals 17 residues. Germline trimming cut 5 bases from V and 7 bases from J; bases unmatched to any gene: 16. The germline V gene encodes CDR1 LNHDA and CDR2 SQIVND (reference sequence). In the original workflow: Using reference gene primer amplification, nucleated cell counts were estimated. The table came from immunoSEQ multiplex PCR; TCRdb's copy has only in-frame clones and leaves some out. V, J and clone size were drawn from that table, and D and trimming were deduced from the DNA. The sample holds about 190,000 clones, around nine tenths seen once. This chain links TRBV19 with TRBJ1-5; 8 bases agree with TRBD1. This clonotype was obtained from a man aged 35-49 years with active or convalescent COVID-19. The source material was peripheral blood. The CDR3 sequence is CASSPRGQGAGGQPQHF. CDR3 bases: TGTGCCAGTAGTCCAAGAGGACAGGGAGCGGGTGGGCAGCCCCAGCATTTT.